A selection of T cell receptor beta chains follows, all from one sample in a study of cytomegalovirus exposure and HLA in healthy donors. The method was immunoSEQ multiplex PCR; TCRdb's version includes in-frame clones alone and lacks a portion of them. This table holds roughly 300,000 clones, about nine tenths found once. Sequencing was carried out using PBMCs. Source of these receptors: a woman aged 25 to 39 in good health and CMV-seropositive. Each CDR3 is given with its conserved first and last residue. D genes are given only for firm matches. Size tells how often a clone was seen (once, few, many) or the class of an expanded clone, and some rows leave it out.

V gene	J gene	clone size	D gene	CDR3 DNA	CDR3 protein
TRBV18	TRBJ1-5	.	.	TGTGCCAGCTCACCGTCTTATAATCAGCCCCAGCATTTT	CASSPSYNQPQHF
TRBV7-6	TRBJ2-7	.	TRBD2	TGTGCCAGCAGCTTAGGTCCAGCGGGAGAGTACGAGCAGTACTTC	CASSLGPAGEYEQYF
TRBV15	TRBJ2-3	.	.	TGTGCCACCAGCAGAAACCGGGCCGCTGGGGATACGCAGTATTTT	CATSRNRAAGDTQYF
TRBV6-5	TRBJ1-2	.	TRBD1	TGTGCCAGCAGTCCCACTCAGGGGGCGGGTGGCTACACCTTC	CASSPTQGAGGYTF
TRBV30	TRBJ1-2	.	.	TGTGCCTGGAGTGTAAGCCCGACTTATGGCTACACCTTC	CAWSVSPTYGYTF
TRBV7-3	TRBJ2-2	.	.	TGTGCCAGCAGCGCTACCCCTAGGCGGTTGAACACCGGGGAGCTGTTTTTT	CASSATPRRLNTGELFF
TRBV28	TRBJ2-5	.	.	TGTGCCAGCAGTACCCCCCGCGAATACCAAGAGACCCAGTACTTC	CASSTPREYQETQYF
TRBV15	TRBJ2-7	.	.	TGTGCCACCAGCAGAGAGTTCGCAGGCGAGCAGTACTTC	CATSREFAGEQYF
TRBV20-1	TRBJ1-2	few	.	TGCAGTGCTAGCCAAAACTATGGCTACACCTTC	CSASQNYGYTF
TRBV6-4	TRBJ2-6	.	.	TGTGCCAGCAGCCCCGGGGGTGGTGGGGCCAACGTCCTGACTTTC	CASSPGGGGANVLTF
TRBV4-1	TRBJ2-7	.	TRBD1	TGCGCCAGCGGAATTTCGCCGGGACAGGGCTACGAGCAGTACTTC	CASGISPGQGYEQYF
TRBV27	TRBJ1-2	.	TRBD1	TGTGCCAGCAGGTCAACAGGGGAAGTTAACTATGGCTACACCTTC	CASRSTGEVNYGYTF
TRBV28	TRBJ2-7	.	TRBD2	TGTGCCAGCAGTGTAAGCGGGGGGACTCATGAGCAGTACTTC	CASSVSGGTHEQYF
TRBV7-8	TRBJ2-1	.	.	TGTGCCAGCAGCTTAGCGGGAGGTGACTATGAGCAGTTCTTC	CASSLAGGDYEQFF
TRBV2	TRBJ1-1	once	.	TGTGCCAGCAGTGATCAAGGTTCACCCAGGGCTTTCTTT	CASSDQGSPRAFF
TRBV4-3	TRBJ2-7	.	TRBD2	TGCGCCAGCTCCCCTGTTACTAGCGGCTCCTACGAGCAGTACTTC	CASSPVTSGSYEQYF
TRBV28	TRBJ1-3	.	TRBD1	TGTGCCAGCAGTTTCCCCGGGACAGCTGGAAACACCATATATTTT	CASSFPGTAGNTIYF
TRBV5-1	TRBJ2-3	.	TRBD1	TGCGCCAGCAGCCGTACGGGACAGTCCCTTAGCACAGATACGCAGTATTTT	CASSRTGQSLSTDTQYF
TRBV27	TRBJ1-1	.	TRBD1	TGTGCCAGCAGTTTAGGGGGACAGGGGGAAACTGAAGCTTTCTTT	CASSLGGQGETEAFF
TRBV5-4	TRBJ2-2	.	TRBD2	TGTGCCAGCAGCGGATTAGCGGGGGCCAGCACCGGGGAGCTGTTTTTT	CASSGLAGASTGELFF
TRBV28	TRBJ1-2	.	TRBD1	TGTGCCAGCAGATCCGGGACAGCCTATGGCTACACCTTC	CASRSGTAYGYTF
TRBV5-1	TRBJ1-1	.	TRBD1	TGCGCCAGCAGCACTAACAGGGGGCTTACTGAAGCTTTCTTT	CASSTNRGLTEAFF
TRBV29-1	TRBJ2-3	.	TRBD1	TGCAGCGCCATAGGGGACAGGGGTGCAGATACGCAGTATTTT	CSAIGDRGADTQYF
TRBV5-1	TRBJ1-1	.	.	TGCGCCAGCAGCGGTTCTCAGGGGAGGAACACTGAAGCTTTCTTT	CASSGSQGRNTEAFF
TRBV4-1	TRBJ1-5	.	TRBD1	TGCGCCAGCAGCCAAGCAACGGACAGGTTCAATCAGCCCCAGCATTTT	CASSQATDRFNQPQHF
TRBV27	TRBJ2-4	.	.	TGTGCCAGCAGAACCTTCCGGACAGAGAGCAAAAACATTCAGTACTTC	CASRTFRTESKNIQYF
TRBV9	TRBJ2-2	.	.	TGTGCCAGCAGCGTAGGGGGATGGGGCTCCGAGGAGCTGTTTTTT	CASSVGGWGSEELFF
TRBV4-2	TRBJ2-1	.	TRBD1	TGTGCCAGCAGCCAACAGGACAGGGAGGCTGAGCAGTTCTTC	CASSQQDREAEQFF
TRBV7-2	TRBJ1-1	.	.	TGTGCCAGCAGCTCAAGTGCAGGGAACACTGAAGCTTTCTTT	CASSSSAGNTEAFF
TRBV18	TRBJ2-3	.	.	TGTGCCAGCTCACCACCCCAGGAAGTGGGTACGCAGTATTTT	CASSPPQEVGTQYF
TRBV7-7	TRBJ2-7	.	TRBD2	TGTGCCAGCAGCCCCGGGACTAGCGGGAGGGGGGAGCAGTACTTC	CASSPGTSGRGEQYF
TRBV12-5	TRBJ1-5	.	.	TGTGCTAGTGGTTTGGTCCCATTCTGGGGACAGCCCCAGCATTTT	CASGLVPFWGQPQHF
TRBV18	TRBJ2-7	.	TRBD2	TGTGCCAGCTCACCACGGAGCGGGAGTTCCTACGAGCAGTACTTC	CASSPRSGSSYEQYF
TRBV27	TRBJ1-1	.	.	TGTGCCAGCAGTTTATCACAGGGTTTAGGCACTGAAGCTTTCTTT	CASSLSQGLGTEAFF
TRBV2	TRBJ2-1	.	.	TGTGCCAGCAGTGAGTGGGAGAAGACCTACAATGAGCAGTTCTTC	CASSEWEKTYNEQFF
TRBV9	TRBJ2-4	.	TRBD1	TGTGCCAGCAGCGTTGCAGGGGGCAAAAACATTCAGTACTTC	CASSVAGGKNIQYF
TRBV29-1	TRBJ1-1	few	.	TGCAGCGTTGATCGGGCTTTCTTT	CSVDRAFF
TRBV2	TRBJ2-1	.	TRBD1	TGTGCCAGTATGTGGGGACAGGGGTACAATGAGCAGTTCTTC	CASMWGQGYNEQFF
TRBV27	TRBJ2-1	.	.	TGTGCCAGCAGTCCTCCGGGCTCCTACAATGAGCAGTTCTTC	CASSPPGSYNEQFF
TRBV9	TRBJ2-7	.	.	TGTGCCAGCAGCGTAGCGGTAGAGGCCTACGAGCAGTACTTC	CASSVAVEAYEQYF